This T cell receptor beta chain was profiled in a study of T-cell memory formation after mild COVID-19. About the study: Most TCR clusters belonged to a single donor.

On this clonotype itself: Its antigen is still unknown.

Study-wide points: CD4/CD8 balance characterized clones contracting day 15 to 85, and CD4+ skew characterized later expanders. Memory sampled before infection contained some responding clones, suggesting cross-reactive memory joined. The SARS-CoV-2 specificity of second-wave clones reaching peak at day 37 remained unverified.

Via MiXCR, TCRdb re-called the 5' RACE reads, giving one row per CDR3 protein. The table records nearly 250,000 distinct CDR3 sequences, approximately 15% of them present only once. Sequencing was done on a sample of PBMCs or a T cell subset sorted from them (not recorded which). The source of this sequence is an adult woman who had mild COVID-19 (a few samples of this study predate the infection). Cell type and time point are not known.

The CDR3 coding sequence is TGTGCCAGCAATCGCCGGGACGGGTACACCGGGGAGCTGTTTTTT. It codes for CASNRRDGYTGELFF. J is TRBJ2-2 and V is TRBV12-3 or TRBV12-4; D may correspond to TRBD1 or TRBD2 (5 bases each). The CDR3 has 15 residues. Trimming removed 7 bases at V and 3 bases at J, with 15 bases between.